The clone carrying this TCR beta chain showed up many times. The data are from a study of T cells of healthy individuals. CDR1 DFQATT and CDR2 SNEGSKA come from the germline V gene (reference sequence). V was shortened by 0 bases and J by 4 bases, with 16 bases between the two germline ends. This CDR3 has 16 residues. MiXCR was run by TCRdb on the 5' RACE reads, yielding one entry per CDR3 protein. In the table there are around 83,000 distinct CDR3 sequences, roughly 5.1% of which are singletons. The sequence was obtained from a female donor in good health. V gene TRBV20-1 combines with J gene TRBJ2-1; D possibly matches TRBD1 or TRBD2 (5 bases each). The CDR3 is CSARDEAGRDYNEQFF. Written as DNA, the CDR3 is TGCAGTGCTAGAGATGAGGCGGGCAGGGATTACAATGAGCAGTTCTTC.